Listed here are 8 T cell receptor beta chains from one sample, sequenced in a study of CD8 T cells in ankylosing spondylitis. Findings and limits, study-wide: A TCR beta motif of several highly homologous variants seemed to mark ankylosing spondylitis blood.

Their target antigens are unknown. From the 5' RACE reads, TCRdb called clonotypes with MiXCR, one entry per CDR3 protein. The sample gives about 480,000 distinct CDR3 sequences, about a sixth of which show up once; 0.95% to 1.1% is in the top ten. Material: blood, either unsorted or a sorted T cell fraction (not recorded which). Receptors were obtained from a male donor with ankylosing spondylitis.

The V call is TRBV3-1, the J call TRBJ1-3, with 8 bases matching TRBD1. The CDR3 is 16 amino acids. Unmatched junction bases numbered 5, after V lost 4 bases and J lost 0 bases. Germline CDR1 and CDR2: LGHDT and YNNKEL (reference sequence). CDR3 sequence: CASSLGQGSSGNTIYF. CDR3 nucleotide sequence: TGTGCCAGCAGCCTCGGACAGGGTAGCTCTGGAAACACCATATATTTT.

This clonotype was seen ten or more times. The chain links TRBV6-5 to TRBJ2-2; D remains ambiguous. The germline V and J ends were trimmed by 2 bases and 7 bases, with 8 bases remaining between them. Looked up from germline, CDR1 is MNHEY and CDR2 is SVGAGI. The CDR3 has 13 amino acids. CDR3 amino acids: CASSYVGYGELFF. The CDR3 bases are TGTGCCAGCAGTTACGTGGGTTACGGGGAGCTGTTTTTT.

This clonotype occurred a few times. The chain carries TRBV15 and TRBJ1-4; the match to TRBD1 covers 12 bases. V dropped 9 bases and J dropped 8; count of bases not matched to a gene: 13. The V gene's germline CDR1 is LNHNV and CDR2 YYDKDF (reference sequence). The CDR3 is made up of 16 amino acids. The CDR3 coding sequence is TGTGCCACTAAACCGGGACAGGGGGCTGGAGGCGAAAAACTGTTTTTT. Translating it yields CATKPGQGAGGEKLFF.

CDR3: CASSLGRNTYEQYF. The DNA for the CDR3 is TGCGCCAGCAGCTTGGGGAGGAATACCTACGAGCAGTACTTC. The rearrangement links TRBV5-1 to TRBJ2-7; possibly TRBD2 for D (5 bases). Germline-derived CDR1 and CDR2 are SGHRS and YFSETQ. The CDR3 contains 14 residues. V gave up 0 bases and J gave up 2 bases, with 9 bases separating them.

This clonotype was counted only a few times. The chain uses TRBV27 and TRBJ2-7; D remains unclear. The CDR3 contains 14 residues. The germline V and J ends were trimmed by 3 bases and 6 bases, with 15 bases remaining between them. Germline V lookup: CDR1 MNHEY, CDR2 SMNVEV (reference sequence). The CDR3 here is CASSFFGFVSEQYF. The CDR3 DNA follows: TGTGCCAGCAGTTTTTTCGGGTTCGTGAGCGAGCAGTACTTC.

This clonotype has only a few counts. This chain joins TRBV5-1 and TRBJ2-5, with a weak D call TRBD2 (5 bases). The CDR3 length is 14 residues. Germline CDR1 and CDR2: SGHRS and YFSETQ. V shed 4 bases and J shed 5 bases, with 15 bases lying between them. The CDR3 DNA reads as TGCGCCAGCAGCCTTACCCTTGGGAGTGAGACCCAGTACTTC. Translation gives CASSLTLGSETQYF.

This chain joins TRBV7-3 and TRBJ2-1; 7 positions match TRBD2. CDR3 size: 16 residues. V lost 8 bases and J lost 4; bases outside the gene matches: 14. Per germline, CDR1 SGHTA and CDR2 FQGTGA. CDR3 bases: TGTGCCAGCGCCTCCGGGACGGGAGGACGATACAATGAGCAGTTCTTC. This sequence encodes CASASGTGGRYNEQFF.

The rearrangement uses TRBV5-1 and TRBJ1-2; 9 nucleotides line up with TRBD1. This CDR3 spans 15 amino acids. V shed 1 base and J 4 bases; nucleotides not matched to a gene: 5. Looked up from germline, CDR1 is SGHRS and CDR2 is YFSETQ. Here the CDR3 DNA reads TGCGCCAGCAGCTTGACAGGGGGCGGGACCTATGGCTACACCTTC. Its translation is CASSLTGGGTYGYTF.